The clone carrying this T cell receptor (beta chain) was detected only a few times. Its antigen remains unknown. CDR1 and CDR2 from the germline V gene are SEHNR and FQNEAQ (reference sequence). The germline V and J ends were trimmed by 2 bases and 4 bases, with 9 bases remaining between them. The CDR3 consists of 14 residues. This entry is derived from a study of OX40 agonist ivuxolimab in advanced cancers. Repertoires were generated with immunoSEQ multiplex PCR, while TCRdb's copy carries only in-frame clones and drops some. The sample yields some 98,000 clones, roughly 90% seen once. Whole-study findings and limits: Average numbers of expanded clones were greater in CD8+ T cells than in CD4+. The authors did not determine the antigen specificity of the expanded peripheral T cells.

This sequence originates from an adult with an advanced solid tumor such as melanoma, head and neck, liver or kidney cancer. Sequenced here: CD4+ or CD8+ T cells sorted from blood, sampled in a trial of the OX40 agonist ivuxolimab. The chain joins TRBV7-9 to TRBJ2-1, with D unresolved. This CDR3 is CASSLMMEYNEQFF. The CDR3 DNA is TGTGCCAGCAGCTTAATGATGGAGTACAATGAGCAGTTCTTC.